The present entry profiles one T cell receptor (beta chain) with its context. Its specificity is not known. The sample's time point: recipient sample about 28 days before transplant, after cytoreduction. The repertoire was sequenced with immunoSEQ multiplex PCR; TCRdb's copy has only in-frame clones and lacks some. This table has about 21,000 clones, roughly 88% appearing once. This specimen belongs to a study of T cell clonotyping in hematopoietic cell transplantation. Study context: Recipient samples before transplant were obtained post-cytoreduction.

General study points: Broader posttransplant TCR repertoire diversity was predicted by graft donor and pretransplant recipient Inverse Simpson Index values.

The CDR3 covers 13 residues. With 1 base removed from V and 7 bases from J, the gap between germline ends came to 10 bases. Germline V lookup: CDR1 SGHAT, CDR2 FQNNGV. This clonotype was sampled from a man younger than 30 with biphenotypic leukemia. Some clones in this sample may be carry-over from other donors' samples. The chain is built from TRBV11-2 and TRBJ1-2; D is unresolved. The source was peripheral blood mononuclear cells, collected before stem cell transplant. The CDR3 DNA reads as TGTGCCAGCAGCTTAGCGGGCGAGGGTGGCTACACCTTC. Translation gives CASSLAGEGGYTF. The variable domain in full, completed from reference TRBV11-2 and TRBJ1-2, reads EAGVAQSPRYKIIEKRQSVAFWCNPISGHATLYWYQQILGQGPKLLIQFQNNGVVDDSQLPKDRFSAERLKGVDSTLKIQPAKLEDSAVYLCASSLAGEGGYTFGSGTRLTVV.